Detailed here is one T cell receptor (beta chain). The antigen remains undetermined. Compared with germline, one end of the junction differs, possibly owing to a read error. CDR3 size: 16 residues. Germline CDR1 reads SGHRS; CDR2 reads YFSETQ. The data derive from a study of tumor-infiltrating lymphocytes in primary liver carcinoma. Overall study results and limits: Paired tumor-adjacent and tumor-blood samples overlapped less than tumor region pairs did.

Using a constant-region primer together with ProtoScript II reverse transcriptase, TCR beta cDNA was made from approximately 0.55 ug of total RNA. Sequencing libraries for TCR beta derived from three nested multiplex PCR rounds that used slightly modified ARM-PCR. TRBV1-TRBV30 forward primers paired with a C-beta reverse primer were used in the first two PCR rounds, which ran about 11 cycles each. TCRdb reanalysed the multiplex PCR reads using MiXCR and keeps one entry per CDR3 protein. The sample has roughly 120,000 distinct CDR3 sequences; 60% to 70% are singletons. Without any cell sorting, roughly 20-32 mg of bulk tissue yielded co-extracted RNA and DNA. Those sampled were patients whose primary liver carcinoma was treated by surgical resection.

The clonotype originates from a woman in her sixties with primary liver carcinoma and hepatitis B virus infection. The sample taken for sequencing was liver tumor tissue from sampling region 1. The subset was: tumor region T1, superior pole. The V call is TRBV5-1, the J call TRBJ2-3; 8 bases are a match to TRBD1. The CDR3 sequence is CASSLAVDRGTDTQCF. As DNA, the CDR3 is TGTGCCAGCAGCTTGGCCGTTGACAGGGGTACAGATACGCAGTGTTTT.